A selection of T cell receptor beta chains follows, all from one sample in a study of early T cells in non-severe SARS-CoV-2 infection. TCRdb reprocessed the 5' RACE reads with MiXCR, giving one entry per CDR3 protein. The sample yields approximately 70,000 distinct CDR3 sequences, about 10% seen once. The sample comprised whole blood. These TCRs come from an adult who was a healthcare worker with PCR-confirmed SARS-CoV-2 infection or an uninfected control (not recorded which). CDR3s include the opening cysteine and the closing phenylalanine or tryptophan. D genes are given only for firm matches. The size of a clone is reported for some rows only, either as once, few or many, or as a class for expanded clones.

size,J,V,D,DNA,CDR3
.,TRBJ2-7,TRBV6-2/TRBV6-3,TRBD1,TGTGCCAGCAGTTACTCTGCGAGACAGGGGTACGAGCAGTACTTC,CASSYSARQGYEQYF
many,TRBJ1-4,TRBV7-9,.,TGTGCCAGCAGCTTAGGCGGAGGCTCAACTAATGAAAAACTGTTTTTT,CASSLGGGSTNEKLFF
.,TRBJ2-1,TRBV29-1,.,TGCAGCGTTGCTCACGGCTACAATGAGCAGTTCTTC,CSVAHGYNEQFF
few,TRBJ2-5,TRBV5-1,.,TGCGCCAGCAGCTTGGCCCCTGGGGCCCCTGAGACCCAGTACTTC,CASSLAPGAPETQYF
.,TRBJ2-3,TRBV9,.,TGTGCCAGCAGCGTAGCTTTCCCAGATACGCAGTATTTT,CASSVAFPDTQYF
few,TRBJ1-3,TRBV27,.,TGTGCCAGCAGTTTAGGGGCTGGAAACACCATATATTTT,CASSLGAGNTIYF
.,TRBJ2-7,TRBV6-2/TRBV6-3,.,TGTGCCAGCAGTTACTCGGTCTTGGACTCTTGGTCCTACGAGCAGTACTTC,CASSYSVLDSWSYEQYF
few,TRBJ1-6,TRBV7-2,.,TGTGCCAGCAGCGTCATGGGGTCCTGGGATTCACCCCTCCACTTT,CASSVMGSWDSPLHF
many,TRBJ2-1,TRBV12-3/TRBV12-4,TRBD2,TGTGCCAGCAGTTTAGGTGCGGGGGGCTACAATGAGCAGTTCTTC,CASSLGAGGYNEQFF
.,TRBJ2-1,TRBV3-1,.,TGTGCCAGCAGGTTTGCGGGTGGAAATGAGCAGTTCTTC,CASRFAGGNEQFF
.,TRBJ2-1,TRBV7-2,.,TGTGCCAGCAGGTTAGACAGGAGTTCCTACAATGAGCAGTTCTTC,CASRLDRSSYNEQFF
few,TRBJ1-2,TRBV5-1,TRBD1,TGCGCCAGCAGCAAGGCGGGACAGGGTGTCGATGGCTACACCTTC,CASSKAGQGVDGYTF
.,TRBJ2-1,TRBV21-1,.,TGTGCCAGCAGCAAACCATGGTCCGGTGAGCAGTTCTTC,CASSKPWSGEQFF
few,TRBJ1-1,TRBV9,.,TGTGCCAGCAGCGTAGACTTTGGGAACACTGAAGCTTTCTTT,CASSVDFGNTEAFF
few,TRBJ2-4,TRBV20-1,.,TGCAGTGCCAGAACAGGGTCGGCCAAAAACATTCAGTACTTC,CSARTGSAKNIQYF
few,TRBJ2-2,TRBV20-1,TRBD2,TGCAGTGCTCCAGCGGGAGAAAACACCGGGGAGCTGTTTTTT,CSAPAGENTGELFF
.,TRBJ2-3,TRBV9,.,TGTGCCAGCAGCGTAGGGGGGGCTCCTCGTGATACGCAGTATTTT,CASSVGGAPRDTQYF
many,TRBJ2-1,TRBV11-1,TRBD2,TGTGCCAGCAGCTTAGTAACTAGCGGGAGGCCCGGGACGGATGAGCAGTTCTTC,CASSLVTSGRPGTDEQFF
few,TRBJ2-2,TRBV6-5,TRBD2,TGTGCCAGCAGTTACCTGGGGGGGTCCACCGGGGAGCTGTTTTTT,CASSYLGGSTGELFF
few,TRBJ2-7,TRBV4-1,TRBD1,TGCGCCAGCAGCCAAGAAGACAGGGGACGTTACGAGCAGTACTTC,CASSQEDRGRYEQYF
.,TRBJ1-4,TRBV4-1,TRBD1,TGCGCCAGCAGTCACCGGGACAGGGAGGGAGAAAAACTGTTTTTT,CASSHRDREGEKLFF
.,TRBJ2-7,TRBV6-2/TRBV6-3,TRBD1,TGTGCCAGCAGGGAGGCGACAGGGGCCTATGCCGAGCAGTACTTC,CASREATGAYAEQYF
many,TRBJ2-2,TRBV7-6,TRBD2,TGTGCCAGCAGCGTACTAGCGGGAGGAACCGGGGAGCTGTTTTTT,CASSVLAGGTGELFF
many,TRBJ1-1,TRBV10-2,.,TGCGCCAGCAGGCGGACCTACACTGAAGCTTTCTTT,CASRRTYTEAFF
many,TRBJ2-3,TRBV27,.,TGTGCCAGCAGTTTTTCGGCAAATACGCAGTATTTT,CASSFSANTQYF
.,TRBJ2-5,TRBV5-1,.,TGCGCCAGCAGCATAGCAGAGACCCAGTACTTC,CASSIAETQYF
.,TRBJ2-5,TRBV29-1,.,TGCAGCGCAGGGGTAGTCCGGGGTGAGACCCAGTACTTC,CSAGVVRGETQYF
few,TRBJ2-1,TRBV19,.,TGTGCCAGTAGTCTGTGGGGGTCGGGACCTAGCTACAATGAGCAGTTCTTC,CASSLWGSGPSYNEQFF
few,TRBJ1-1,TRBV20-1,.,TGCAGTGCAGCCCACGCAGGGACCACTGAAGCTTTCTTT,CSAAHAGTTEAFF
many,TRBJ2-1,TRBV18,.,TGTGCCAGCTCACCAATCGCACTACCCTCCTACAATGAGCAGTTCTTC,CASSPIALPSYNEQFF
few,TRBJ2-1,TRBV7-6,.,TGTGCCAGCAGCTTAGACACGGGAACCTACAATGAGCAGTTCTTC,CASSLDTGTYNEQFF
.,TRBJ2-7,TRBV11-2,.,TGTGCCAGCAGCTCGGGGGACAACTACGAGCAGTACTTC,CASSSGDNYEQYF
.,TRBJ2-4,TRBV5-6,TRBD1,TGTGCCAGCAGCTTGACAGGGGTAAACATTCAGTACTTC,CASSLTGVNIQYF
many,TRBJ2-6,TRBV2,.,TGTGCCAGCAGTGTTGACTCTGGGGCCAACGTCCTGACTTTC,CASSVDSGANVLTF